This T cell receptor beta chain was recovered during a study of graft-versus-host responses after intestinal transplantation. As for the study in general: Anti-thymocyte globulin induction preceded three to four years of tacrolimus and steroid maintenance in all recipients.

The data were produced by immunoSEQ multiplex PCR, yet TCRdb's version contains in-frame clones alone and is incomplete. The sample contains 130,000 or so clones, around nine tenths of which appear only once. In germline, CDR1 is MNHEY, CDR2 SMNVEV (reference sequence). The CDR3 covers 15 residues. Germline trimming cut 3 bases from V and 3 bases from J; bases unmatched to any gene: 4. Findings and caveats of the study: Within allografts, high graft-versus-host to host-versus-graft clonal ratios were seen among patients with graft-donor T cell macrochimerism. With peak circulating GvH clone levels came an association with early post-transplant HvG declines.

Remarks on this clone: Its matching antigen is unknown.

This TCR came from a human donor who received an intestinal transplant. The V and J genes are TRBV27 and TRBJ2-1; 8 bases align to TRBD2. Sequenced here: unstimulated CD4+ T cells sorted from spleen or lymph node cells, sampled before intestinal transplant. CDR3 sequence reads: CASSFRLAGYNEQFF. The DNA of the CDR3 is TGTGCCAGCAGTTTTCGGCTAGCGGGCTACAATGAGCAGTTCTTC.